This TCR beta chain stems from a study of blood T cell repertoires in COVID-19. Study information: Spain, Italy and the United States supplied samples that represented acute and convalescent COVID-19. From T cells, B-cell-depleted T cells, or PBMCs came the material, which was cDNA or gDNA.

Generated by immunoSEQ multiplex PCR, the TCRdb table keeps only in-frame clones and is missing some. In the table there are fewer than 200,000 clones, more than 70% of which are singletons. This receptor was taken from a man aged 40-49 years with active or convalescent COVID-19. The material sequenced was peripheral blood.

CDR3 protein: CASSWRLALRGTDTQYF. In DNA form, the CDR3 reads TGCGCCAGCAGCTGGAGACTAGCCCTTCGGGGCACAGATACGCAGTATTTT. The chain is built from TRBV5-1 and TRBJ2-3, with 7 bases fitting TRBD2. In germline, CDR1 is SGHRS, CDR2 YFSETQ. The CDR3 spans 17 residues. With V trimmed by 3 bases and J by 1 base, 11 bases remained unmatched.